These 19 T cell receptor beta chains share one sample of origin, sequenced in a study of cytomegalovirus exposure and HLA in healthy donors. The PCR made use of 60 Vbeta and 13 Jbeta primers. This table comes from immunoSEQ multiplex PCR, and its TCRdb copy is limited to in-frame clones, with some not included. The table includes under 140,000 clones, under 85% detected once. The sample taken for sequencing was PBMCs. Every receptor here comes from a man aged 25-45 years in good health and CMV-seropositive.

This chain joins TRBV5-6 and TRBJ2-7; D remains ambiguous. The V gene lost 0 bases and the J gene lost 6 bases, with 16 bases spanning the gap. This CDR3 is built from 15 residues. CDR1 is SGHDT and CDR2 is YYEEEE in the germline V gene. Here the CDR3 DNA reads TGTGCCAGCAGCTTGGAGGCCGAGGATGAGGTCGAGCAGTACTTC. It encodes CASSLEAEDEVEQYF.

A few counts support this clone. The chain joins TRBV6-1 to TRBJ2-7, with TRBD2 as a possible D gene (7 bases). Trimming removed 5 bases from V and 5 bases from J, with 19 bases in between. This CDR3 is 15 amino acids long. Per the germline V gene, CDR1 is MNHNS and CDR2 is SASEGT. Written as DNA, the CDR3 is TGTGCCAGCAGTCAAAACCTGGGGGGGGCGGACGAGCAGTACTTC. Translated, it gives CASSQNLGGADEQYF.

The gene calls are TRBV7-9 and TRBJ2-1; 9 bases line up with TRBD2. Germline trimming cut 5 bases from V and 10 bases from J; bases unmatched to any gene: 6. CDR3 length equals 13 residues. Germline V CDR1 and CDR2: SEHNR, FQNEAQ (reference sequence). The CDR3 DNA follows: TGTGCCAGCAGCCCCGGGACTAGCTGGGAGCAGTTCTTC. This gives the protein CASSPGTSWEQFF.

The rearrangement uses TRBV10-3 and TRBJ1-1; perhaps TRBD1 as D (5 bases). Germline-derived CDR1 and CDR2 are ENHRY and SYGVKD. Trimming pared 9 bases from V and 4 bases from J, leaving 18 bases between. This CDR3 has 14 residues. The CDR3 DNA follows: TGTGCCATTCTCCCCTCCACGGGACTCACTGAAGCTTTCTTT. Protein: CAILPSTGLTEAFF.

The chain has TRBV18 and TRBJ2-2; tentative D call: TRBD1 (6 bases). V was cut by 1 base and J by 1 base, with 10 bases left in between. CDR1 is KGHSH, CDR2 LQKENI, per germline. The CDR3 length is 16 residues. The CDR3 is CASSPRTVQNTGELFF. In DNA, the CDR3 is TGTGCCAGCTCACCACGGACAGTACAGAACACCGGGGAGCTGTTTTTT.

The genes are TRBV14 and TRBJ2-3; D may be TRBD1 (5 bases). The V gene lost 4 bases and the J gene lost 3 bases, with 17 bases spanning the gap. The germline CDR1 and CDR2 sequences are SGHDN and FVKESK. This CDR3 comprises 16 residues. The CDR3 DNA follows: TGTGCCAGCAGCCTCTATACCCCCCAGGGAACAGATACGCAGTATTTT. Translation: CASSLYTPQGTDTQYF.

The chain employs TRBV11-3 and TRBJ1-2; D is ambiguous. The CDR3 is 14 amino acids. The germline V gene encodes CDR1 SGHNT and CDR2 YENEEA. Trimming left V 5 bases short and J 4 bases short, with 14 bases between. The CDR3 sequence: CASSPREDLYGYTF. The CDR3 DNA sequence: TGTGCCAGCAGCCCCCGGGAGGACCTCTATGGCTACACCTTC. The full variable domain, in which reference TRBV11-3 and TRBJ1-2 provide the parts outside the CDR3, is EAGVVQSPRYKIIEKKQPVAFWCNPISGHNTLYWYLQNLGQGPELLIRYENEEAVDDSQLPKDRFSAERLKGVDSTLKIQPAELGDSAVYLCASSPREDLYGYTFGSGTRLTVV.

The CDR3 protein is CASSYRTSGVRETQYF. The CDR3 region has the DNA TGTGCCAGCAGCTACAGGACTAGCGGGGTTAGGGAGACCCAGTACTTC. The gene calls are TRBV7-9 and TRBJ2-5; 12 bases fit TRBD2. The V gene end was trimmed by 4 bases and the J gene end by 5 bases; junction bases not matched to a gene: 8. Per the germline V gene, CDR1 is SEHNR and CDR2 is FQNEAQ (reference sequence). The length of the CDR3 is 16 residues.

V gene TRBV5-1 combines with J gene TRBJ2-4, with no clear D. Trimming pared 2 bases from V and 7 bases from J, leaving 10 bases between. Germline CDR1 is SGHRS and CDR2 is YFSETQ. The CDR3 contains 13 residues. This CDR3 reads CASSFHDINIQYF. CDR3 nucleotides: TGCGCCAGCAGCTTCCATGACATTAACATTCAGTACTTC.

The rearrangement links TRBV2 to TRBJ1-2; the match to TRBD1 covers 7 bases. The CDR3 has 14 residues. Trimming cost V 2 bases and J 2 bases; bases outside gene matches: 2. Germline V gene data show CDR1 as SNHLY and CDR2 as FYNNEI. CDR3 in amino acids: CASSEWDSNYGYTF. CDR3 bases: TGTGCCAGCAGTGAATGGGACAGCAACTATGGCTACACCTTC.

Only one count was recorded for this clone. The chain employs TRBV13 and TRBJ2-7, with D perhaps matching TRBD1 (5 bases). The CDR3 contains 12 residues. The V gene lost 4 bases and the J gene lost 2 bases, with 6 bases spanning the gap. Per the germline V gene, CDR1 is PRHDT and CDR2 is FYEKMQ (reference sequence). The CDR3 bases are TGTGCCAGCAGCTCCAGGGCCTACGAGCAGTACTTC. Protein product: CASSSRAYEQYF.

The CDR3 is CASSQGSLAASGRTYEQYF. In nucleotides, the CDR3 is TGTGCCAGCAGCCAAGGTAGCCTTGCCGCTAGCGGCCGAACCTACGAGCAGTACTTC. The V gene is TRBV4-2, the J gene TRBJ2-7, with TRBD2 identical over 7 bases. V shed 1 base and J 2 bases; nucleotides not matched to a gene: 17. Germline CDR1 LGHNA, CDR2 YNFKEQ. CDR3 size: 19 residues.

The rearrangement links TRBV7-7 to TRBJ2-7; 10 positions match TRBD2. CDR1 and CDR2 from the germline V gene are SSHAT and FNYEAQ (reference sequence). The CDR3 length is 16 residues. V was pared by 4 bases and J by 0 bases, with 6 bases of the junction left unmatched. CDR3 amino acids: CASSCVAGGNSYEQYF. For the CDR3, the DNA is TGTGCCAGCAGCTGCGTAGCGGGGGGCAACTCCTACGAGCAGTACTTC. The full variable domain, rest sourced from reference TRBV7-7 and TRBJ2-7, is GAGVSQSPRYKVTKRGQDVTLRCDPISSHATLYWYQQALGQGPEFLTYFNYEAQPDKSGLPSDRFSAERPEGSISTLTIQRTEQRDSAMYRCASSCVAGGNSYEQYFGPGTRLTVT.

This chain joins TRBV25-1 and TRBJ2-1; 12 bases line up with TRBD2. V was clipped by 5 bases and J by 7 bases; unmatched bases: 12. Germline lookup yields CDR1 MGHDK and CDR2 SYGVNS. The CDR3 length is 17 residues. CDR3 nucleotide sequence: TGTGCCAGCAGTTCGACTAGCGGGGGCCCAGGGGGGAATGAGCAGTTCTTC. It translates to CASSSTSGGPGGNEQFF.

V usage is TRBV7-9 and J usage is TRBJ2-7, with 11 positions matching TRBD2. V lost 5 bases, J lost 0 bases, and 3 bases stayed unmatched. The CDR3 runs 15 residues. The germline V gene encodes CDR1 SEHNR and CDR2 FQNEAQ (reference sequence). The CDR3 here is CASSKTSGDSYEQYF. As DNA, the CDR3 is TGTGCCAGCAGCAAGACTAGCGGGGACTCCTACGAGCAGTACTTC.

V is TRBV9 and J is TRBJ2-7, with D unresolved. The V end lost 0 bases, the J end lost 7 bases, and 11 bases lay between the germline ends. The CDR3 is 13 amino acids. The V gene's germline CDR1 is SGDLS and CDR2 YYNGEE. CDR3 in amino acids: CASSVANSVEQYF. CDR3 DNA sequence: TGTGCCAGCAGCGTAGCTAATTCCGTTGAGCAGTACTTC. Based on the CDR3 plus reference TRBV9 and TRBJ2-7, the full variable domain is DSGVTQTPKHLITATGQRVTLRCSPRSGDLSVYWYQQSLDQGLQFLIQYYNGEERAKGNILERFSAQQFPDLHSELNLSSLELGDSALYFCASSVANSVEQYFGPGTRLTVT.

Written as DNA, the CDR3 is TGTGCCAGCAGTGAATCATTAGCGGGGAGGTACCAAGAGACCCAGTACTTC. The encoded protein is CASSESLAGRYQETQYF. The chain employs TRBV25-1 and TRBJ2-5; 8 bases match TRBD2. The CDR3 length is 17 residues. V dropped 1 base and J dropped 0; count of bases not matched to a gene: 7. Germline CDR1 MGHDK, CDR2 SYGVNS.

On this clone itself: Other DNA sequences in the same sample also yield this CDR3. The chain employs TRBV29-1 and TRBJ1-2; no clear D gene. With 6 bases removed from V and 4 bases from J, the gap between germline ends came to 12 bases. Germline CDR1 and CDR2: SQVTM and ANQGSEA. CDR3 length: 12 residues. The CDR3 reads CSVYRELYGYTF. The CDR3 DNA follows: TGCAGCGTCTATCGTGAACTCTATGGCTACACCTTC.

This clone was detected only a few times. The genes are TRBV19 and TRBJ1-3, with TRBD1 as a possible D gene (5 bases). CDR3 length equals 16 residues. The germline V gene has CDR1 LNHDA and CDR2 SQIVND (reference sequence). Trimming removed 3 bases at V and 0 bases at J, with 12 bases between. CDR3 sequence: CASSMGPFGSGNTIYF. As DNA, the CDR3 is TGTGCCAGTAGTATGGGGCCTTTCGGCTCTGGAAACACCATATATTTT.